This T cell receptor (beta chain) was profiled in a study of T cells in Graves' hyperthyroidism and ophthalmopathy. Study-level findings and limits: A model of 13 V-J features distinguished ophthalmopathy from stable hyperthyroidism.

The CDR3 length is 14 residues. Trimming took off 0 bases at V and 2 bases at J, with 8 bases between the two ends. Germline CDR1 and CDR2: SGHTA and FQGNSA. Template material for amplifying TCR beta CDR3 regions consisted of RNA transcripts. The TCR CDR3 was amplified in a first-round RT-PCR using the HTBI primer set. TCRdb independently ran MiXCR on the multiplex PCR reads; one entry per CDR3 protein. The sample shows 350,000 to 400,000 distinct CDR3 sequences, around 14% of them seen only once. This clonotype was found many times. Its antigen is not known. This TCR derives from a woman under 40 with Graves' hyperthyroidism. The source material was blood. The chain carries TRBV7-2 and TRBJ2-7; D unclear. The CDR3 protein is CASSLAWLTYEQYF. The DNA for the CDR3 is TGTGCCAGCAGCTTAGCTTGGCTTACCTACGAGCAGTACTTC.